The clone carrying this T cell receptor (beta chain) occurred a few times. The antigen remains unidentified. This entry is derived from a study of beta chain features in type 1 diabetes. Study-wide context: All samples combined gave under 110,000,000 sorted cells for examination.

V was cut by 2 bases and J by 6 bases, with 15 bases left in between. Germline CDR1 and CDR2: SGHRS and YFSETQ. The CDR3 is 15 residues long. Expressed TCRB transcripts were sequenced, since all the RNA that had been isolated was reverse transcribed. Naive, central memory and regulatory T cell samples yielded about 3.57 million reads on average. The repertoire was sequenced with immunoSEQ multiplex PCR; TCRdb's copy has only in-frame clones and lacks some. The table includes a few hundred thousand clones, roughly 9.6% detected once. Study-level points and caveats: Sampled from patients, naive, central memory and Treg TCRB repertoires appeared more similar than those sampled from healthy donors. In patients and controls equally, PCR might favor templates that are shorter.

Sequences were obtained from naive CD4+ T cells from blood. The chain has TRBV5-1 and TRBJ2-1; D perhaps matches TRBD2 (5 bases). The TCR originated in a woman aged 30 to 39 in good health. The CDR3: CASSLSRRSSNEQFF. The CDR3 DNA reads as TGCGCCAGCAGCTTAAGCAGGAGGAGTTCCAATGAGCAGTTCTTC.